One sample yielded the 12 T cell receptor beta chains listed below, sequenced in a study of human T cells and chemical hapten exposure. This sample's time point: patch test 2, 6 weeks after DPC sensitization. Treatment here: therapeutic diphenylcyclopropenone sensitization with weekly scalp DPC. MiXCR was run by TCRdb on the RACE reads, yielding one entry per CDR3 protein. The repertoire includes 69,000 or so distinct CDR3 sequences, around 10% of them detected once, and around 7.3% sits in the top ten. The sequences come from whole blood, collected in connection with sensitization to the hapten diphenylcyclopropenone (DPC). Source of these receptors: a woman in her forties or fifties with alopecia areata. Some clones in this sample may be carry-over from other donors' samples.

There are many counts of this clonotype. The chain uses TRBV9 and TRBJ2-1; D not resolved. V was clipped by 4 bases and J by 8 bases, with 10 bases between them. Germline CDR1 and CDR2: SGDLS and YYNGEE. CDR3 length: 12 residues. CDR3 residues: CASSLVPHEQFF. The DNA for the CDR3 is TGTGCCAGCAGCCTTGTCCCTCATGAGCAGTTCTTC.

There are a few counts of this clonotype. The chain employs TRBV7-6 and TRBJ2-1; D may correspond to TRBD1 or TRBD2 (6 bases each). V lost 1 base to trimming and J lost 0 bases, with 16 bases between them. Per germline, CDR1 SGHVS and CDR2 FNYEAQ. This CDR3 has 18 residues. This chain's CDR3 is CASSLGTRGGSSYNEQFF. The CDR3 bases are TGTGCCAGCAGCTTAGGAACCAGGGGAGGAAGCTCCTACAATGAGCAGTTCTTC. Based on the CDR3 plus reference TRBV7-6 and TRBJ2-1, the full variable domain is GAGVSQSPRYKVTKRGQDVALRCDPISGHVSLYWYRQALGQGPEFLTYFNYEAQQDKSGLPNDRFSAERPEGSISTLTIQRTEQRDSAMYRCASSLGTRGGSSYNEQFFGPGTRLTVL.

This clonotype was seen repeatedly, ten times or more. The chain combines TRBV20-1 with TRBJ2-5; TRBD2 matches at 9 bases. J was trimmed by 4 bases and V by 6 bases; bases with no gene match: 12. Per germline, CDR1 DFQATT and CDR2 SNEGSKA (reference sequence). The CDR3 consists of 15 residues. The CDR3 nucleotides are TGCAGTGCGCGCCCGCCTAGCGGGAAAGTAGAGACCCAGTACTTC. This translates into CSARPPSGKVETQYF.

There are a few counts of this clonotype. This chain links TRBV30 with TRBJ2-5; TRBD2 matches 8 bases. The germline V gene encodes CDR1 GTSNPN and CDR2 SVGIG (reference sequence). This CDR3 region has 17 residues. J lost 2 bases, V lost 1 base, and 12 bases had no gene match. CDR3 sequence reads: CAWSGQAGAVNQETQYF. In DNA, the CDR3 is TGTGCCTGGAGTGGACAAGCGGGAGCGGTAAATCAAGAGACCCAGTACTTC. Filled out from reference TRBV30 and TRBJ2-5, the complete variable domain reads SQTIHQWPATLVQPVGSPLSLECTVEGTSNPNLYWYRQAAGRGLQLLFYSVGIGQISSEVPQNLSASRPQDRQFILSSKKLLLSDSGFYLCAWSGQAGAVNQETQYFGPGTRLLVL.

This clonotype showed up just a few times. The chain uses TRBV9 and TRBJ2-1, with D uncertain. CDR1 SGDLS and CDR2 YYNGEE come from the germline V gene. This CDR3 has 11 amino acids. The V end was cut by 1 base, the J end by 6 bases, with 2 bases between. The CDR3, as DNA: TGTGCCAGCAGCGTACGCAATGAGCAGTTCTTC. Its translation: CASSVRNEQFF.

A few counts support this clonotype. The chain couples TRBV11-2 to TRBJ2-7; D is unresolved. CDR3 size: 12 residues. Germline assignment: CDR1 SGHAT and CDR2 FQNNGV. Trimming took 6 bases from V and 7 from J, leaving 13 bases between them. CDR3 protein: CASSHGLQEQYF. CDR3 nucleotides: TGTGCCAGCAGTCACGGGCTCCAGGAGCAGTACTTC.

In its sample, this clonotype is medium-sized. The chain links TRBV21-1 to TRBJ2-7; TRBD1 is the table's D call and was not checked against the DNA. TRBV21-1 is noted as a pseudogene. The CDR3 runs 14 residues. CDR3 bases: TGTGCCAGCAGCAAGGAGGGACAGAGCTACGAGCAGTACTTC. Amino acid sequence: CASSKEGQSYEQYF.

V and J are TRBV2 and TRBJ2-1, with 13 bases fitting TRBD2. Germline trimming cut 7 bases from V and 1 base from J; bases unmatched to any gene: 7. CDR1 is SNHLY and CDR2 is FYNNEI in the germline V gene. The CDR3 spans 17 residues. The CDR3 DNA follows: TGTGCCAGCACCACCCGGACTAGCGGGAGATCCTACAATGAGCAGTTCTTC. This codes for CASTTRTSGRSYNEQFF.

The chain carries TRBV3-1 and TRBJ2-1; D is tentatively TRBD1 or TRBD2 (6 bases each). Trimming stripped 8 bases from V and 4 bases from J, with 12 bases between. Germline CDR1 is LGHDT and CDR2 is YNNKEL (reference sequence). This CDR3 region has 13 residues. CDR3 region: CASGGRRYNEQFF. CDR3 sequence (DNA): TGTGCCAGCGGGGGGCGGAGGTACAATGAGCAGTTCTTC.

In this sample, this clonotype turned up many times. The chain couples TRBV7-2 to TRBJ2-7; D call uncertain. Trimming took off 2 bases at V and 3 bases at J, with 11 bases between the two ends. CDR3 length: 14 residues. CDR1 and CDR2 (germline): SGHTA, FQGNSA. CDR3 coding DNA: TGTGCCAGCAGCTTAAACGGACCCAACTACGAGCAGTACTTC. It codes for CASSLNGPNYEQYF.

This clonotype was recorded at least ten times. The chain joins TRBV29-1 to TRBJ2-1, with D possibly TRBD2 on 6 matching bases. CDR1 is SQVTM, CDR2 ANQGSEA, per germline. The CDR3 sequence is 13 residues long. Trimming cost V 7 bases and J 8 bases, with 18 bases left between them. This CDR3 reads CSAGTLAPYEQFF. The DNA for the CDR3 is TGCAGCGCTGGGACGCTAGCGCCTTATGAGCAGTTCTTC.

J is TRBJ2-5 and V is TRBV5-1, with D possibly matching TRBD2 (6 bases). This CDR3 has 14 residues. The ends were cut back, 0 bases at V and 2 bases at J, with 8 bases in the middle. Germline V gene data show CDR1 as SGHRS and CDR2 as YFSETQ. CDR3 region: CASSLGAGQETQYF. The CDR3, as DNA: TGCGCCAGCAGCTTGGGTGCGGGGCAAGAGACCCAGTACTTC. Drawing the rest from reference TRBV5-1 and TRBJ2-5, the complete variable domain is KAGVTQTPRYLIKTRGQQVTLSCSPISGHRSVSWYQQTPGQGLQFLFEYFSETQRNKGNFPGRFSGRQFSNSRSEMNVSTLELGDSALYLCASSLGAGQETQYFGPGTRLLVL.